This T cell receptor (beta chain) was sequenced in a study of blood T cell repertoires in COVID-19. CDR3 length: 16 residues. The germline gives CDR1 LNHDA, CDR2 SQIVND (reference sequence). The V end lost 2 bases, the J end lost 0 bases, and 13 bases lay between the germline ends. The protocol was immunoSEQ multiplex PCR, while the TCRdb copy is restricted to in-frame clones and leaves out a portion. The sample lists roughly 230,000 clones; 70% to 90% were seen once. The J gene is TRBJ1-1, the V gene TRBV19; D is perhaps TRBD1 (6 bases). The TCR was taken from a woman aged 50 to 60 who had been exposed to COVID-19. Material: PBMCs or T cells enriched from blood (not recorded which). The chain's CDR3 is CASSISQGRVNTEAFF. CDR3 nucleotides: TGTGCCAGTAGTATATCTCAGGGGAGGGTGAACACTGAAGCTTTCTTT.